The 11 T cell receptor beta chains given below trace back to one sample, sequenced in a study of cytomegalovirus exposure and HLA in healthy donors. PCR involved 60 Vbeta and 13 Jbeta primers. Libraries were prepared by immunoSEQ multiplex PCR; TCRdb keeps only in-frame clonotypes and omits some of them. This repertoire includes roughly 75,000 clones. The sequenced sample was PBMCs. Source of these receptors: a boy aged 5-17 years in good health and CMV-seronegative.

The V gene is TRBV5-4, the J gene TRBJ1-3, with unresolved D. V dropped 4 bases and J dropped 4 bases, with 15 bases sitting between them. CDR3 length: 15 amino acids. Germline CDR1 reads SGHNT; CDR2 reads YYREEE (reference sequence). CDR3 sequence: CASSQQRGVGNTIYF. The CDR3 region has the DNA TGTGCCAGCAGCCAGCAACGCGGGGTCGGAAACACCATATATTTT. The full variable domain, in which reference TRBV5-4 and TRBJ1-3 provide the parts outside the CDR3, is ETGVTQSPTHLIKTRGQQVTLRCSSQSGHNTVSWYQQALGQGPQFIFQYYREEENGRGNFPPRFSGLQFPNYSSELNVNALELDDSALYLCASSQQRGVGNTIYFGEGSWLTVV.

The chain combines TRBV5-1 with TRBJ1-1, with 7 positions matching TRBD1. CDR3 length: 14 amino acids. Germline CDR1 SGHRS, CDR2 YFSETQ. V was clipped by 5 bases and J by 0 bases; unmatched bases: 4. DNA for the CDR3: TGCGCCAGCAGGGGACAGCTAATGAACACTGAAGCTTTCTTT. Its translation is CASRGQLMNTEAFF.

This chain links TRBV30 with TRBJ2-5, with TRBD1 matching over 7 bases. The germline gives CDR1 GTSNPN, CDR2 SVGIG (reference sequence). With 2 bases clipped from V and 9 bases from J, the junction kept 9 bases outside the gene matches. CDR3 length: 13 residues. The CDR3 DNA reads as TGTGCCTGGAGTACCGGGACAGAAACGGCCCAGTACTTC. Protein sequence: CAWSTGTETAQYF. The full variable domain, its missing parts supplied by reference TRBV30 and TRBJ2-5, is SQTIHQWPATLVQPVGSPLSLECTVEGTSNPNLYWYRQAAGRGLQLLFYSVGIGQISSEVPQNLSASRPQDRQFILSSKKLLLSDSGFYLCAWSTGTETAQYFGPGTRLLVL.

The chain has TRBV2 and TRBJ2-7, with TRBD1 as a possible D gene (6 bases). Germline values: CDR1 SNHLY, CDR2 FYNNEI. This CDR3 is built from 14 residues. Trimming took off 7 bases at V and 3 bases at J, with 16 bases between the two ends. The CDR3 spells CASTLTGIVYEQYF. The CDR3 region has the DNA TGTGCCAGCACCCTCACAGGGATAGTCTACGAGCAGTACTTC.

This sequence joins TRBV5-1 and TRBJ2-7, with 8 bases fitting TRBD1. The germline V gene encodes CDR1 SGHRS and CDR2 YFSETQ. This CDR3 is built from 15 residues. V lost 0 bases and J lost 4; bases outside the gene matches: 6. Written as DNA, the CDR3 is TGCGCCAGCAGCTTGGACTCAGGGGGCCAATACGAGCAGTACTTC. Its translation: CASSLDSGGQYEQYF.

The chain is built from TRBV9 and TRBJ2-3; the match to TRBD1 covers 7 bases. The CDR3 totals 16 residues. From germline, CDR1 is SGDLS and CDR2 YYNGEE. The ends lost 0 bases at V and 0 bases at J; junction bases unmatched: 4. The CDR3, as DNA: TGTGCCAGCAGCGTAGGGGACAGCGTAAGCACAGATACGCAGTATTTT. This encodes CASSVGDSVSTDTQYF.

J is TRBJ2-7 and V is TRBV5-1, with D perhaps matching TRBD2 (5 bases). The V gene lost 5 bases and the J gene lost 2 bases, with 14 bases spanning the gap. CDR3 length: 14 residues. From germline, CDR1 is SGHRS and CDR2 YFSETQ. In nucleotides, the CDR3 is TGCGCCAGCAGTGAAGCGGTTGGACCCTACGAGCAGTACTTC. It specifies CASSEAVGPYEQYF.

The chain has TRBV7-9 and TRBJ1-1; 7 nucleotides line up with TRBD1. CDR3 length equals 15 residues. Germline-derived CDR1 and CDR2 are SEHNR and FQNEAQ (reference sequence). After removal of 4 bases from V and 5 bases from J, the junction contained 10 bases not matched to a gene. The CDR3 region is CASSSSAGRGTEAFF. CDR3 coding DNA: TGTGCCAGCAGCTCCAGCGCTGGCAGGGGGACTGAAGCTTTCTTT.

The rearrangement uses TRBV5-1 and TRBJ1-2; weak D call: TRBD1 (6 bases). Between the trimmed V and J ends, which lost 3 bases and 2 bases, there was a span of 23 bases. This CDR3 is 18 amino acids long. From germline, CDR1 is SGHRS and CDR2 YFSETQ. CDR3 loop: CASSWELRSGQSNYGYTF. The CDR3 DNA sequence: TGCGCCAGCAGCTGGGAATTGAGATCAGGACAGTCAAACTATGGCTACACCTTC.

The CDR3: CASSFGDSTDTQYF. The CDR3 region has the DNA TGTGCCAGCAGCTTCGGAGATAGCACAGATACGCAGTATTTT. The chain is built from TRBV11-2 and TRBJ2-3; D is undetermined. CDR1 and CDR2 (germline): SGHAT, FQNNGV. The CDR3 has 14 amino acids. The germline V and J ends were trimmed by 3 bases and 0 bases, with 7 bases remaining between them.

V and J are TRBV6-1 and TRBJ2-1; TRBD2 matches at 7 bases. CDR3 length equals 12 residues. V trimming: 7 bases; J trimming: 4 bases; junction bases outside the gene matches: 1. From germline, CDR1 is MNHNS and CDR2 SASEGT. The CDR3: CASIGGYNEQFF. In DNA form, the CDR3 reads TGTGCCAGCATCGGGGGGTACAATGAGCAGTTCTTC.